This T cell receptor beta chain was profiled in a study of T cell changes during pregnancy in multiple sclerosis. Generated by immunoSEQ multiplex PCR, the TCRdb table keeps only in-frame clones and is missing some. Of fewer than 20,000 clones detected, more than 75% appear once; the ten largest clones hold approximately 1.2%. In germline, CDR1 is PRHDT, CDR2 FYEKMQ (reference sequence). The V gene lost 3 bases and the J gene lost 3 bases, with 15 bases spanning the gap. This CDR3 spans 15 amino acids. The sequence derives from a female donor in good health, enrolled as a control in a pregnancy study. The sequencing here drew on CD4+ T cells from peripheral blood mononuclear cells, taken in the first trimester of pregnancy. The chain is built from TRBV13 and TRBJ2-7; possibly TRBD1 for D (6 bases). The chain's CDR3 is CASSFSVAGVYEQYF. CDR3 coding DNA: TGTGCCAGCAGCTTTTCAGTCGCAGGGGTCTACGAGCAGTACTTC. The full variable domain, its missing parts supplied by reference TRBV13 and TRBJ2-7, is AAGVIQSPRHLIKEKRETATLKCYPIPRHDTVYWYQQGPGQDPQFLISFYEKMQSDKGSIPDRFSAQQFSDYHSELNMSSLELGDSALYFCASSFSVAGVYEQYFGPGTRLTVT.